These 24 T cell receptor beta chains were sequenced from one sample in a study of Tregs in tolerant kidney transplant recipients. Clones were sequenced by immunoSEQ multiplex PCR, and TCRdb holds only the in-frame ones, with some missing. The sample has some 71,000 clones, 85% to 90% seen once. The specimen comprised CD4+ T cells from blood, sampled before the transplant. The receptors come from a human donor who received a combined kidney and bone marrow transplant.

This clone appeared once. The CDR3 coding sequence is TGTGCCAGCAGCTTGTATAGGGGGCACCGAGGCACCGGGGAGCTGTTTTTT. Its protein product is CASSLYRGHRGTGELFF. The rearrangement links TRBV5-4 to TRBJ2-2; 7 bases agree with TRBD1. Germline CDR1 is SGHNT and CDR2 is YYREEE (reference sequence). V gave up 1 base and J gave up 4 bases; unmatched junction bases: 10. The length of the CDR3 is 17 residues.

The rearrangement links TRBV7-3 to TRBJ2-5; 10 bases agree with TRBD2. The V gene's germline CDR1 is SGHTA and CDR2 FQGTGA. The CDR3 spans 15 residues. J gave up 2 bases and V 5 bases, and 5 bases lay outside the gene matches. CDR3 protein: CASSSSGRTQETQYF. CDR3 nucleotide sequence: TGTGCCAGCAGCAGTAGCGGGAGGACTCAAGAGACCCAGTACTTC. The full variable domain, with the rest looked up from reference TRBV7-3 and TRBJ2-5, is GAGVSQTPSNKVTEKGKYVELRCDPISGHTALYWYRQSLGQGPEFLIYFQGTGAADDSGLPNDRFFAVRPEGSVSTLKIQRTERGDSAVYLCASSSSGRTQETQYFGPGTRLLVL.

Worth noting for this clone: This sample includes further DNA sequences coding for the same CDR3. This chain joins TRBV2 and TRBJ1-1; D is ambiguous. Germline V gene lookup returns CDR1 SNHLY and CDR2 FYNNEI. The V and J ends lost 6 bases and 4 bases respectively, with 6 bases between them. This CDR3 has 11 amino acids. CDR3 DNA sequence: TGTGCCAGCAGCCGGGGCACTGAAGCTTTCTTT. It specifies CASSRGTEAFF.

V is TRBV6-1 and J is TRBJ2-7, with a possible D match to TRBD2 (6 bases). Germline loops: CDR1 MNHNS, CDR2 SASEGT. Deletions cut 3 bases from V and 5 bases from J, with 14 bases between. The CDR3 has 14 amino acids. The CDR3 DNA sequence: TGTGCCAGCAGTGAGTGGAGGGGAACTAACGAGCAGTACTTC. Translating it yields CASSEWRGTNEQYF.

The CDR3 coding sequence is TGTGCCAGCAGCTTAGATTCAGGAATCCGTGGCTACACCTTC. This translates into CASSLDSGIRGYTF. The chain is built from TRBV11-2 and TRBJ1-2, with D unclear. This CDR3 has 14 amino acids. Per the germline V gene, CDR1 is SGHAT and CDR2 is FQNNGV. Deletions cut 0 bases from V and 7 bases from J, with 12 bases between.

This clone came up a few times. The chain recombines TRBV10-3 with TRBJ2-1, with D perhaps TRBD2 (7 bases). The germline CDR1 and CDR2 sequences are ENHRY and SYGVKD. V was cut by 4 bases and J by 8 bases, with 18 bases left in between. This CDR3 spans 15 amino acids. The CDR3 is CAISAEGGGPDEQFF. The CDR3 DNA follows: TGTGCCATCAGTGCTGAGGGGGGAGGGCCTGATGAGCAGTTCTTC.

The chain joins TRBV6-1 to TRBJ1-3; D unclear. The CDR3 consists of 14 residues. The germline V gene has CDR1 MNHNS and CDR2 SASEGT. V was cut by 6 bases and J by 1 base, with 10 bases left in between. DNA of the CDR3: TGTGCCAGCAGCCTCCAGGAATCTGGAAACACCATATATTTT. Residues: CASSLQESGNTIYF.

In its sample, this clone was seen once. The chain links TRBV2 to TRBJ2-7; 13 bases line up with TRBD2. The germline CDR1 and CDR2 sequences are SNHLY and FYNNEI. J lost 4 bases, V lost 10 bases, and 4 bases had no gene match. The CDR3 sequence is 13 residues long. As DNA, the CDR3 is TGTGCCAAGAGGACTAGCGGGAGTTACGAGCAGTACTTC. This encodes CAKRTSGSYEQYF.

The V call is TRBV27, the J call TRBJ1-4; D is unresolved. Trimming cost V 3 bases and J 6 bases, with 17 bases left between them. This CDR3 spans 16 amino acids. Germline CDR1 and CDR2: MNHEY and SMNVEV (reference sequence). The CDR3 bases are TGTGCCAGCAGTTTCTATTCTTACGGCGGCGATGAAAAACTGTTTTTT. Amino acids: CASSFYSYGGDEKLFF.

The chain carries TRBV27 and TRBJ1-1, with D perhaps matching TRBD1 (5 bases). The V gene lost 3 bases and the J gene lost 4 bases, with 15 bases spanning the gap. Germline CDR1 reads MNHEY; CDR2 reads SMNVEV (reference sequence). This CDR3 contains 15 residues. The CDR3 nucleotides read TGTGCCAGCAGTTTCACCCTCAGGGAGGGCACTGAAGCTTTCTTT. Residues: CASSFTLREGTEAFF.

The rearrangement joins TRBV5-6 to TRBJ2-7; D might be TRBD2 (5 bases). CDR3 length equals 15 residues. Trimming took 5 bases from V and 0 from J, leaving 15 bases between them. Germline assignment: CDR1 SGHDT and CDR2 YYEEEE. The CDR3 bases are TGTGCCAGCAGTAGTTATGGACTCTACTCCTACGAGCAGTACTTC. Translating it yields CASSSYGLYSYEQYF.

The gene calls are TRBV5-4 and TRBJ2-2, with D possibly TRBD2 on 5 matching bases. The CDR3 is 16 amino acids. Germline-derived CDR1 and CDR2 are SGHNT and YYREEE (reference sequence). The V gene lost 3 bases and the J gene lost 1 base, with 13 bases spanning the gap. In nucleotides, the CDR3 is TGTGCCAGCAGCTCGTCTAGCCAGATGAACACCGGGGAGCTGTTTTTT. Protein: CASSSSSQMNTGELFF.

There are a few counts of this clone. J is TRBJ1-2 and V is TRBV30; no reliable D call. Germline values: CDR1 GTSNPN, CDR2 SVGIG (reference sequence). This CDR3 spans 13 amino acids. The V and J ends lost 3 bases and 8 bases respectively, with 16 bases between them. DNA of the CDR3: TGTGCCTGGAGGACCGCCGGAGAGGAAGGCTACACCTTC. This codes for CAWRTAGEEGYTF. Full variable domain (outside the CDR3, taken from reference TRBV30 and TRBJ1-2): SQTIHQWPATLVQPVGSPLSLECTVEGTSNPNLYWYRQAAGRGLQLLFYSVGIGQISSEVPQNLSASRPQDRQFILSSKKLLLSDSGFYLCAWRTAGEEGYTFGSGTRLTVV.

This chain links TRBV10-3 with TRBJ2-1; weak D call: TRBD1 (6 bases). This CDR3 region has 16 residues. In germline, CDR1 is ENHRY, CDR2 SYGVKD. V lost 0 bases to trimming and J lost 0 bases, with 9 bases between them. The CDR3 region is CAISESTGSSYNEQFF. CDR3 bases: TGTGCCATCAGTGAGTCGACAGGCAGCTCCTACAATGAGCAGTTCTTC.

CDR3 nucleotide sequence: TGTGCCAGCACCTTTCAGGGAGGGCGCAATCAGCCCCAGCATTTT. It is translated as CASTFQGGRNQPQHF. The rearrangement uses TRBV28 and TRBJ1-5, with D perhaps matching TRBD1 (5 bases). CDR1 and CDR2 (germline): MDHEN, SYDVKM. CDR3 size: 15 residues. V was clipped by 7 bases and J by 2 bases, with 15 bases between them.

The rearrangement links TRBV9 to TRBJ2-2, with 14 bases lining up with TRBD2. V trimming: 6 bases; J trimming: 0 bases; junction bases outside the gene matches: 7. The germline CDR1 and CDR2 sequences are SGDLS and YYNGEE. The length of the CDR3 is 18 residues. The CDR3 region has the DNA TGTGCCAGCACCGAAGGGACTAGCGGGAGTGCGAACACCGGGGAGCTGTTTTTT. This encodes CASTEGTSGSANTGELFF.

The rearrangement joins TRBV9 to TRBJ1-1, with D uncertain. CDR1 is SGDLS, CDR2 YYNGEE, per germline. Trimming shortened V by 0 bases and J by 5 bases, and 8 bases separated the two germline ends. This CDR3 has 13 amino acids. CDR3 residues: CASSVDFDTEAFF. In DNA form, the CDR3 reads TGTGCCAGCAGCGTAGACTTCGATACTGAAGCTTTCTTT.

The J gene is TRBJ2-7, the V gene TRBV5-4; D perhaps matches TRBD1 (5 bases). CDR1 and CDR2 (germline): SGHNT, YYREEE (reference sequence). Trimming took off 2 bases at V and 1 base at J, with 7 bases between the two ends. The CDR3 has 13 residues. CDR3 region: CASSFGASYEQYF. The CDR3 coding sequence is TGTGCCAGCAGCTTTGGGGCTTCCTACGAGCAGTACTTC.

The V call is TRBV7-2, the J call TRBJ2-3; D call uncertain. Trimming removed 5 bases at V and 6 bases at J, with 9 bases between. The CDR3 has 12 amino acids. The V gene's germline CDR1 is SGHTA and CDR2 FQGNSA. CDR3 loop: CASSPNMDTQYF. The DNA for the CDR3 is TGTGCCAGCAGCCCGAACATGGATACGCAGTATTTT.

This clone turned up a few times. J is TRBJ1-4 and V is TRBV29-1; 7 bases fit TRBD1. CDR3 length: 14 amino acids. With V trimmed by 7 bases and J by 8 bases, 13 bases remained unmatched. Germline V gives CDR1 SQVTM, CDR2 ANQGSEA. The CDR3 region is CSASGGTGVEKLFF. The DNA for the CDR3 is TGCAGCGCGTCCGGGGGAACAGGGGTCGAAAAACTGTTTTTT.

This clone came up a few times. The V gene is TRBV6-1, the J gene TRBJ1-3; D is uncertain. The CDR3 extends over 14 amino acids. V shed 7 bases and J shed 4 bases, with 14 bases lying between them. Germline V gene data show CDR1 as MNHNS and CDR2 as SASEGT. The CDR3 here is CASNANTIGNTIYF. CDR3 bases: TGTGCCAGCAACGCTAACACTATCGGAAACACCATATATTTT.

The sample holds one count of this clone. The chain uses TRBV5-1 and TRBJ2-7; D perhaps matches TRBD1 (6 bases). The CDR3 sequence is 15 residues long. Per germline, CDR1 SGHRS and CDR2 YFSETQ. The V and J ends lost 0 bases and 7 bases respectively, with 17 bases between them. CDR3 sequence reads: CASSLDGQQYREQYF. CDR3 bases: TGCGCCAGCAGCTTGGACGGACAGCAGTACAGGGAGCAGTACTTC.

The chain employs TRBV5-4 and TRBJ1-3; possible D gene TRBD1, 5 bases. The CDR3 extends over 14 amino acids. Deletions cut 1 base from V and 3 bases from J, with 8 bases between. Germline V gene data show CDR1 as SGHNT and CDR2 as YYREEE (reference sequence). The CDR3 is CASSLRGNGNTIYF. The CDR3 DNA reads TGTGCCAGCAGCTTGCGGGGGAATGGAAACACCATATATTTT. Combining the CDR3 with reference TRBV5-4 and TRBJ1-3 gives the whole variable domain ETGVTQSPTHLIKTRGQQVTLRCSSQSGHNTVSWYQQALGQGPQFIFQYYREEENGRGNFPPRFSGLQFPNYSSELNVNALELDDSALYLCASSLRGNGNTIYFGEGSWLTVV.

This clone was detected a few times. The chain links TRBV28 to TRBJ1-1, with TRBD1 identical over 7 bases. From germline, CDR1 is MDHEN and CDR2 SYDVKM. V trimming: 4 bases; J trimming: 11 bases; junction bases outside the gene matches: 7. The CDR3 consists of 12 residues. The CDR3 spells CASSSPDRKAFF. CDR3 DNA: TGTGCCAGCAGTTCCCCGGACAGGAAGGCTTTCTTT.